This T cell receptor (beta chain) appears in the sequencing data of a study of T cell repertoires in cytomegalovirus infection. Study context: CMV epitopes, recently identified HLA-C-restricted and well-studied HLA-B-restricted, were used. From public TCR beta signatures came an indication of both CMV infection and matching HLA type. Findings and caveats of the study: In two of eight donors, the top clonotype was HLA-C-restricted CMV-specific. Using cumulative public TCR beta family frequency, the authors identified those who carried CMV together with the relevant HLA.

TCRdb reprocessed the reads via MiXCR and lists one record per CDR3 protein. The sample includes a few hundred thousand distinct CDR3 sequences, 40% of them seen just once. Worth noting for this clonotype: The antigen is not known.

The germline V and J ends were trimmed by 5 bases and 6 bases, with 13 bases remaining between them. CDR1 is SGHTA, CDR2 FQGNSA, per germline. The length of the CDR3 is 14 residues. The material was cultured PBMCs, obtained from culture after CMV antigen stimulation. This chain links TRBV7-2 with TRBJ1-4; D gene ambiguous. The TCR originated in a human donor in good health (CMV status not recorded). Some clones in this sample may be carry-over from other donors' samples. The CDR3 nucleotides are TGTGCCAGCAGCCCATATACCGATGATGAAAAACTGTTTTTT. Translated: CASSPYTDDEKLFF.